Given below is one TCR beta chain in context. These data originate in a study of beta chain features in type 1 diabetes. Study-wide background: Across every sample, over 100 million sorted cells were examined in total.

The ends lost 5 bases at V and 2 bases at J; junction bases unmatched: 4. The length of the CDR3 is 14 residues. Germline V lookup: CDR1 SEHNR, CDR2 FQNEAQ (reference sequence). Expressed TCRB transcripts were sequenced, since all the RNA that had been isolated was reverse transcribed. Sequencing was performed with immunoSEQ multiplex PCR; in TCRdb, only in-frame clones are kept and a portion is missing. The profile shows 150,000 or so clones, nearly 50% of them singletons. What was sequenced was Tregs from blood. This receptor was taken from a man aged 18-30 years in good health. The rearrangement links TRBV7-9 to TRBJ2-7; 9 bases agree with TRBD2. The CDR3 DNA follows: TGTGCCAGCAGCCGTAGCGGGAGCACCTACGAGCAGTACTTC. It encodes CASSRSGSTYEQYF.